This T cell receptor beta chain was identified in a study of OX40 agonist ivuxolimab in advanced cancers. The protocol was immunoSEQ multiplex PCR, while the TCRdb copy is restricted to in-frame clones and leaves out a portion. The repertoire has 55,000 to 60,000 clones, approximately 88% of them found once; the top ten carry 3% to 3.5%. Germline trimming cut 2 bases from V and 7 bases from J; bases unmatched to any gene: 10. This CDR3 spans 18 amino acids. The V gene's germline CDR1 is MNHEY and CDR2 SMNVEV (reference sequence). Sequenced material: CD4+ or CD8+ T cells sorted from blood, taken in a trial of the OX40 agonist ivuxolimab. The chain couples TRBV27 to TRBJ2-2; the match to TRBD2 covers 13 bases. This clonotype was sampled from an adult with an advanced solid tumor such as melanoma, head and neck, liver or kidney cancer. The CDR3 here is CASSLGHGLAGDGGELFF. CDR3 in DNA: TGTGCCAGCAGTTTAGGACATGGACTAGCGGGAGATGGCGGGGAGCTGTTTTTT.